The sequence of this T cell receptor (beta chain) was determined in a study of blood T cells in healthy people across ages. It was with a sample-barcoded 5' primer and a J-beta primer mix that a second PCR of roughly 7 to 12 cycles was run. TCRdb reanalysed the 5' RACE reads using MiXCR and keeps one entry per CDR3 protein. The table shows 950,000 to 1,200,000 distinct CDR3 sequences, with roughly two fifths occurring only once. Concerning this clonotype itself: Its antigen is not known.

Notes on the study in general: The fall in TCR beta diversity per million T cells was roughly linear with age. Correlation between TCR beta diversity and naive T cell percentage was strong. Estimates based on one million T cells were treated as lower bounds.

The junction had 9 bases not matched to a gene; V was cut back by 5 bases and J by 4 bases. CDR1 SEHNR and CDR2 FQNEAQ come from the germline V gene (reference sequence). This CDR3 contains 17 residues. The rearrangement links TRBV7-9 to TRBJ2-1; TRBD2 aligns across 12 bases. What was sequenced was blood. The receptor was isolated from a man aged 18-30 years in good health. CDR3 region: CASSAQKTSGGYNEQFF. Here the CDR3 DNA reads TGTGCCAGCAGCGCCCAAAAAACTAGCGGGGGGTACAATGAGCAGTTCTTC.